This T cell receptor beta chain came from a study of shared clonotypes between healthy human individuals. The study, taken as a whole, reports: Naive CD4 clonotypes overlapped across several donors at around 5%. Depth of sequencing was expected to influence donor clonotype sharing.

Looked up from germline, CDR1 is SGHRS and CDR2 is YFSETQ. V lost 2 bases and J 1 base, leaving 12 bases between the germline ends. CDR3 length: 15 residues. As for this clone: The antigen remains undetermined.

CD45RA-negative memory and CD45RA+ naive subsets were split from the CD4+ cells. Profiled with immunoSEQ multiplex PCR; TCRdb holds only in-frame clones, not every one. The repertoire holds more than 1 million clones, with around 78% as singletons. The chain employs TRBV5-1 and TRBJ2-5, with D possibly TRBD2 on 5 matching bases. Material for sequencing was memory CD4+ T cells from PBMCs. Subset described: CD45RA-negative fraction. This receptor was identified in a man younger than 35 in good health. Some clones in this sample may be carry-over from other donors' samples. CDR3 protein: CASSFTGDTQETQYF. The CDR3 bases are TGCGCCAGCAGCTTCACCGGGGATACCCAAGAGACCCAGTACTTC.